This T cell receptor beta chain was obtained from a study of shared clonotypes between healthy human individuals. Study-wide results and limits: Among the subsets, naive ones generally showed larger estimated richness than memory ones. All-four-donor shared clonotypes had higher generation probabilities than non-shared clonotypes did.

As regards this clone: Antigen: not known. Just one base apart from a much larger clone, this may be a read error.

The CDR3 runs 12 residues. CDR1 is SNHLY, CDR2 FYNNEI, per germline. V was trimmed by 2 bases and J by 4 bases, leaving 5 bases between them. The data were produced by immunoSEQ multiplex PCR, yet TCRdb's version contains in-frame clones alone and is incomplete. The sample includes roughly 1 million clones, about 76% of them seen just once. The chain links TRBV2 to TRBJ1-2, with unresolved D. Source material: memory CD4+ T cells sorted from blood. The subset: CD45RA-negative fraction. The receptor comes from a man aged 18 to 30 in good health. The CDR3 DNA follows: TGTGCCAGCAGTGAAAGGACCTATGGCTACACCTTC. It encodes CASSERTYGYTF.